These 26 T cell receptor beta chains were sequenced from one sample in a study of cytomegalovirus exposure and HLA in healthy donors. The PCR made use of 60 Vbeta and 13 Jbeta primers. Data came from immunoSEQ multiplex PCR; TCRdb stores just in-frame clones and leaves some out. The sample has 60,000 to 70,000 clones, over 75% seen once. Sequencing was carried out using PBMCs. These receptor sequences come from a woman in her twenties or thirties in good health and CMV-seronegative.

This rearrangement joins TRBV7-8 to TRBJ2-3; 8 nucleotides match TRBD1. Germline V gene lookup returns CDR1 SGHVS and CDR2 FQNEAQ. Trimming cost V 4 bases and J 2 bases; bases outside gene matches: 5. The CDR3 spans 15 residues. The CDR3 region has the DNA TGTGCCAGCAGCTCATACAGGGGGTCCACAGATACGCAGTATTTT. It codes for CASSSYRGSTDTQYF.

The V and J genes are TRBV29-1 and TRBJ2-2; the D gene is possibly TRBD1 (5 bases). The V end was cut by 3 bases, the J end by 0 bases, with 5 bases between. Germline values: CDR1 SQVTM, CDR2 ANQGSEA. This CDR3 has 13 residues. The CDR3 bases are TGCAGCGTTGACAGGGCGAACACCGGGGAGCTGTTTTTT. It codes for CSVDRANTGELFF.

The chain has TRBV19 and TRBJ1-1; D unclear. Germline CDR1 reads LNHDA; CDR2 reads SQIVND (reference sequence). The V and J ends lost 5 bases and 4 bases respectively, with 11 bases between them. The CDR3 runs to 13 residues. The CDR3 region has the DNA TGTGCCAGTAGTGTGCAGTTAAGCACTGAAGCTTTCTTT. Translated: CASSVQLSTEAFF.

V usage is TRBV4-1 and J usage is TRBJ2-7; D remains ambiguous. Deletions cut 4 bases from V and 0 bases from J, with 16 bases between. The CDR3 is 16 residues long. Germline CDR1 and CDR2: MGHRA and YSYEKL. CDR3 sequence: CASSRLFGGNSYEQYF. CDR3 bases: TGCGCCAGCAGCCGACTTTTTGGTGGCAACTCCTACGAGCAGTACTTC.

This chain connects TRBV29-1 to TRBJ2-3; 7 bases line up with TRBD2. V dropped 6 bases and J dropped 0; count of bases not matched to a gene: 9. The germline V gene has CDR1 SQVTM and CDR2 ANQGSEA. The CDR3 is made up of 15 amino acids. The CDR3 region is CSVREGTTSTDTQYF. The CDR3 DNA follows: TGCAGCGTAAGGGAGGGGACCACTAGCACAGATACGCAGTATTTT.

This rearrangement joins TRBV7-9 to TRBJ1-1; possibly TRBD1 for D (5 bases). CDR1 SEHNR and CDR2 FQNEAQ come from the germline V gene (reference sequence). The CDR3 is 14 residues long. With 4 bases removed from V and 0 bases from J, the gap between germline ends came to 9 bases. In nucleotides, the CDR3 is TGTGCCAGCAGCTCCGGGACTTTGAACACTGAAGCTTTCTTT. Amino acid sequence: CASSSGTLNTEAFF.

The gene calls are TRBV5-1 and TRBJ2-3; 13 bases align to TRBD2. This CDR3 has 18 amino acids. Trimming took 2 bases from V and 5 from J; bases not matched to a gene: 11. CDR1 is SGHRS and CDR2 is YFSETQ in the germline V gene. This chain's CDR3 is CASSFSGTSGAREDTQYF. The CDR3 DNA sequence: TGCGCCAGCAGCTTCTCCGGGACTAGCGGGGCACGAGAAGATACGCAGTATTTT. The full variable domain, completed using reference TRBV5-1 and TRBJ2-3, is KAGVTQTPRYLIKTRGQQVTLSCSPISGHRSVSWYQQTPGQGLQFLFEYFSETQRNKGNFPGRFSGRQFSNSRSEMNVSTLELGDSALYLCASSFSGTSGAREDTQYFGPGTRLTVL.

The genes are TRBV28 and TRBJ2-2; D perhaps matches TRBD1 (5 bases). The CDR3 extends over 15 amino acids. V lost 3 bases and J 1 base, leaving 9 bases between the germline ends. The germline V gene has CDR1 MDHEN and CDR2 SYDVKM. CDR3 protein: CASSLGRRNTGELFF. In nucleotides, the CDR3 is TGTGCCAGCAGTTTGGGGCGACGGAACACCGGGGAGCTGTTTTTT. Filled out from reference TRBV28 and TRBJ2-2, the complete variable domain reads DVKVTQSSRYLVKRTGEKVFLECVQDMDHENMFWYRQDPGLGLRLIYFSYDVKMKEKGDIPEGYSVSREKKERFSLILESASTNQTSMYLCASSLGRRNTGELFFGEGSRLTVL.

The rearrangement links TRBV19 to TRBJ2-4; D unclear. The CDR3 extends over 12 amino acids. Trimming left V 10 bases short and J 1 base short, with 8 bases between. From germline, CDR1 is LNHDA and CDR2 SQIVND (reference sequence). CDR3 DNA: TGTGCCACCTCCTTGGCCAAAAACATTCAGTACTTC. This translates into CATSLAKNIQYF. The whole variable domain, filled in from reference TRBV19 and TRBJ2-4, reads DGGITQSPKYLFRKEGQNVTLSCEQNLNHDAMYWYRQDPGQGLRLIYYSQIVNDFQKGDIAEGYSVSREKKESFPLTVTSAQKNPTAFYLCATSLAKNIQYFGAGTRLSVL.

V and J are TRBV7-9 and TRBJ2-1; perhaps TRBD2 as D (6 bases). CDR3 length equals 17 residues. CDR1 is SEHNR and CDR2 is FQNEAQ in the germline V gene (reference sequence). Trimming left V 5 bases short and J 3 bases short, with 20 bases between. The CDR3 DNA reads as TGTGCCAGCAGCCGAATCACGATAGCGGCTGACTACAATGAGCAGTTCTTC. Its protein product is CASSRITIAADYNEQFF.

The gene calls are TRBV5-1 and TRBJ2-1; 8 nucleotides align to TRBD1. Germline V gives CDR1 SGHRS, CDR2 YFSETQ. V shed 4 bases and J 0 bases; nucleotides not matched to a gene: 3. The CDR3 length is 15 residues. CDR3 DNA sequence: TGCGCCAGCAGCCCTGGACAGGGCTCCTACAATGAGCAGTTCTTC. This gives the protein CASSPGQGSYNEQFF.

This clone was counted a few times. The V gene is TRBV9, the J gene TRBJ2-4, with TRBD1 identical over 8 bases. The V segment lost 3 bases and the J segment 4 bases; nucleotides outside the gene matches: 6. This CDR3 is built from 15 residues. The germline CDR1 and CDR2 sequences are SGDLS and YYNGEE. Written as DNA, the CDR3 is TGTGCCAGCAGCGACTCGACAGGGGATAAAAACATTCAGTACTTC. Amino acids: CASSDSTGDKNIQYF.

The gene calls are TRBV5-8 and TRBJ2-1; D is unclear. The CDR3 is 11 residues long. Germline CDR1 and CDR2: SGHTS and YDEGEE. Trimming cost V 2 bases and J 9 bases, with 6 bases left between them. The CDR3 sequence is CASSLLLEQFF. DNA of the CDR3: TGTGCCAGCAGCTTACTACTTGAGCAGTTCTTC.

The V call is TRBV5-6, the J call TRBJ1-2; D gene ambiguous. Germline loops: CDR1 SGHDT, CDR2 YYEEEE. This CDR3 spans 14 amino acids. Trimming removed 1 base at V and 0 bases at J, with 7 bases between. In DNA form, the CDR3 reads TGTGCCAGCAGCTTGACCGGGGCTAACTATGGCTACACCTTC. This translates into CASSLTGANYGYTF.

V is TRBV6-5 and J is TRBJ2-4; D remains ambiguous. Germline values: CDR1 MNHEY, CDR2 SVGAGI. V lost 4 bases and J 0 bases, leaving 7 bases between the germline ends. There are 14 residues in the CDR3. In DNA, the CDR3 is TGTGCCAGCAGTTCCTCCGTAGCCAAAAACATTCAGTACTTC. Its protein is CASSSSVAKNIQYF.

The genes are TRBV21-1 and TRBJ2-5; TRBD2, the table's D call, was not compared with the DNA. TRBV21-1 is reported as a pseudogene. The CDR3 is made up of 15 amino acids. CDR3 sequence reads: CASSPLAGLQETQYF. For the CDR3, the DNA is TGTGCCAGCTCTCCTCTAGCGGGGCTCCAAGAGACCCAGTACTTC.

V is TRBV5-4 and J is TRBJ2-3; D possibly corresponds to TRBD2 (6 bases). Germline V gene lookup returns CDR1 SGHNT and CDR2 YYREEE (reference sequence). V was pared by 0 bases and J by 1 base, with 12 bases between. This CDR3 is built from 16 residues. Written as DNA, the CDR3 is TGTGCCAGCAGCTTGGGGCTTGAGCGGGGCACAGATACGCAGTATTTT. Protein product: CASSLGLERGTDTQYF.

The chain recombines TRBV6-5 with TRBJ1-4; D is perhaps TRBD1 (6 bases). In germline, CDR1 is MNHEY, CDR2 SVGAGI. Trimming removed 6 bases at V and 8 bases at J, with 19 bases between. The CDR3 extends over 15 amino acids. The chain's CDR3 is CASSPDLTGSEKLFF. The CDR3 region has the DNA TGTGCCAGCAGCCCCGACTTAACAGGGTCCGAAAAACTGTTTTTT.

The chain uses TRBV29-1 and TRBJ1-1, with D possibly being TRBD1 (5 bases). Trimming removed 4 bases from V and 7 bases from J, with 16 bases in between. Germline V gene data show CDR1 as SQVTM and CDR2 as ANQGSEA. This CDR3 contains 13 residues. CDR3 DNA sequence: TGCAGCGTTGTAGGGTACATCCAGGGTGAAGCTTTCTTT. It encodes CSVVGYIQGEAFF.

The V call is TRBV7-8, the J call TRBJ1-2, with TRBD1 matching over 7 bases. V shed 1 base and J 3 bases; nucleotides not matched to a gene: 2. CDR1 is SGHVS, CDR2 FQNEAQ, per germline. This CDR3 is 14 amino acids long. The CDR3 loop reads CASSLGGGDYGYTF. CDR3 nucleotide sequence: TGTGCCAGCAGCTTAGGAGGGGGCGACTATGGCTACACCTTC.

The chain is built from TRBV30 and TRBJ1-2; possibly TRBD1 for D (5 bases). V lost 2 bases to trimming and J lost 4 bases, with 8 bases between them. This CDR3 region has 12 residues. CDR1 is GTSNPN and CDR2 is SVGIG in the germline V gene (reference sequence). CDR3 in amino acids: CAWSRQRYGYTF. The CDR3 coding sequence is TGTGCCTGGAGTAGACAGCGCTATGGCTACACCTTC. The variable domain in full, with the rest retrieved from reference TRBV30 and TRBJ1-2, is SQTIHQWPATLVQPVGSPLSLECTVEGTSNPNLYWYRQAAGRGLQLLFYSVGIGQISSEVPQNLSASRPQDRQFILSSKKLLLSDSGFYLCAWSRQRYGYTFGSGTRLTVV.

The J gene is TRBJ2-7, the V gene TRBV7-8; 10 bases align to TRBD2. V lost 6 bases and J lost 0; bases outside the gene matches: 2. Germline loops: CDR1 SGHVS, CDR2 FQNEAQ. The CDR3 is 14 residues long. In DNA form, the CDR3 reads TGTGCCAGCAGGTCTAGCGGGGGCTCCTACGAGCAGTACTTC. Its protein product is CASRSSGGSYEQYF.

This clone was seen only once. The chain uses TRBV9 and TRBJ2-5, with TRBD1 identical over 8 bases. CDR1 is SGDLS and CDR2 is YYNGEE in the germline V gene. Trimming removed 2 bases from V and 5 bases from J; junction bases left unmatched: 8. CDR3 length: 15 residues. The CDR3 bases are TGTGCCAGCAGCGTTTACCAGGGGGCTGGGGAGACCCAGTACTTC. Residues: CASSVYQGAGETQYF.

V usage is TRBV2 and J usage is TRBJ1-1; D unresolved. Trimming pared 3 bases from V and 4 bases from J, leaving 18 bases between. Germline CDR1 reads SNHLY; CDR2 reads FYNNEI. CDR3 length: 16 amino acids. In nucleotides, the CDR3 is TGTGCCAGCAGTGACGACTGGGCGAATCGGGGCACTGAAGCTTTCTTT. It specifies CASSDDWANRGTEAFF.

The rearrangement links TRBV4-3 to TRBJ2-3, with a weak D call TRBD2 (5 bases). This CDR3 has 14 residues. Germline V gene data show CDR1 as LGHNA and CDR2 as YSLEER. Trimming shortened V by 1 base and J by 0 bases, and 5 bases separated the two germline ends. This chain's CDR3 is CASSQAGSTDTQYF. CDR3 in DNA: TGCGCCAGCAGCCAAGCGGGGAGCACAGATACGCAGTATTTT.

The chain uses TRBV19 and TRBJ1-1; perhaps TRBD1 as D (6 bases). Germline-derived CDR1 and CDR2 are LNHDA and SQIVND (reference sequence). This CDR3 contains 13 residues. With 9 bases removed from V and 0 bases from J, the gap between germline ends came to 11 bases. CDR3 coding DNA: TGTGCCAGCAAACAGGGTATGAACACTGAAGCTTTCTTT. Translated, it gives CASKQGMNTEAFF. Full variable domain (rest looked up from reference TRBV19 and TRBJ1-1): DGGITQSPKYLFRKEGQNVTLSCEQNLNHDAMYWYRQDPGQGLRLIYYSQIVNDFQKGDIAEGYSVSREKKESFPLTVTSAQKNPTAFYLCASKQGMNTEAFFGQGTRLTVV.